One T cell receptor beta chain is described in this entry. The germline gives CDR1 SGDLS, CDR2 YYNGEE. Trimming cost V 1 base and J 7 bases, with 8 bases left between them. The CDR3 sequence is 12 residues long. The source of the sample is a study of T-cell memory formation after mild COVID-19. Study details: The study found TCR clusters largely donor specific.

TCRalpha and TCRbeta libraries used 5'RACE with constant-segment primers and UMIs. TCRdb itself ran the 5' RACE reads through MiXCR, one entry per CDR3 protein. The data contain hundreds of thousands of distinct CDR3 sequences, 24% of them singletons. The source material was PBMCs or a T cell subset sorted from them (not recorded which). The chain combines TRBV9 with TRBJ1-2; no clear D gene. The receptor was isolated from an adult woman who had mild COVID-19 (a few samples of this study predate the infection). Cell type and time point are not known. CDR3 protein: CASSVHAGGYTF. CDR3 coding DNA: TGTGCCAGCAGCGTACACGCGGGTGGCTACACCTTC.